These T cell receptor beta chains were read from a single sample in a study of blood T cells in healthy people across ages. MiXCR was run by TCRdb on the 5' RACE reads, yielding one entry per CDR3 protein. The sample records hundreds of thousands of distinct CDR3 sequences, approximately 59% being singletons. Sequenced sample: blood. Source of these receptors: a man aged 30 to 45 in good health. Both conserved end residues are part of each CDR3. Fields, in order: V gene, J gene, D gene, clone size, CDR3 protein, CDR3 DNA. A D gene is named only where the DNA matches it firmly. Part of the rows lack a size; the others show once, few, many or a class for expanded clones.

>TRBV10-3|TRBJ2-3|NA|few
CAISGPTDTQYF
TGTGCCATCAGTGGGCCGACAGATACGCAGTATTTT
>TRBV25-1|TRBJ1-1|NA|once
CASSEWGDPLNTEAFF
TGTGCCAGCAGTGAATGGGGAGACCCTTTGAACACTGAAGCTTTCTTT
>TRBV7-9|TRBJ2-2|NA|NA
CASSLTGDRGGELFF
TGTGCCAGCAGCTTGACGGGGGATCGAGGCGGGGAGCTGTTTTTT
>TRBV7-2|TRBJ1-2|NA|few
CASSLGAGGSYGYTF
TGTGCCAGCAGCCTTGGCGCAGGAGGGTCTTATGGCTACACCTTC
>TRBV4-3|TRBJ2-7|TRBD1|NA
CASSPSPGTDYEQYF
TGCGCCAGCAGCCCATCTCCCGGGACAGACTACGAGCAGTACTTC
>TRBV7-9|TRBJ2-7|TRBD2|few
CASSRGLASGFDEQYF
TGTGCCAGCAGCCGAGGACTAGCCTCCGGTTTCGATGAGCAGTACTTC
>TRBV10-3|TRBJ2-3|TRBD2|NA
CAISDPTSGGTTDTQYF
TGTGCCATCAGTGATCCGACTAGCGGGGGTACCACAGATACGCAGTATTTT
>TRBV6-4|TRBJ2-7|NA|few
CASRRRAEGDYEQYF
TGTGCCAGCAGACGACGGGCCGAGGGGGATTACGAGCAGTACTTC
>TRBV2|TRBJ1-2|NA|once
CASTEDSPHGYTF
TGTGCCAGCACAGAGGACAGTCCGCATGGCTACACCTTC
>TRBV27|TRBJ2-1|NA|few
CASSLVLGSREQFF
TGTGCCAGCAGTTTGGTCCTCGGATCTAGGGAGCAGTTCTTC
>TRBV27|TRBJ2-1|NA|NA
CASSARTEGGWLNEQFF
TGTGCCAGCAGTGCACGGACAGAGGGGGGGTGGCTCAATGAGCAGTTCTTC
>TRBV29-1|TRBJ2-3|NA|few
CSVAEGLSTDTQYF
TGCAGCGTTGCCGAGGGGCTTAGCACAGATACGCAGTATTTT
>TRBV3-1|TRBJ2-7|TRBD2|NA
CASSQGVAGPSYEQYF
TGTGCCAGCAGCCAAGGAGTAGCGGGTCCCTCCTACGAGCAGTACTTC
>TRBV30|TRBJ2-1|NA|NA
CAWRRDNEQFF
TGTGCCTGGAGGCGTGACAATGAGCAGTTCTTC
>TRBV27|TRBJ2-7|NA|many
CASSFSAGTYEQYF
TGTGCCAGCAGTTTTTCGGCAGGGACGTACGAGCAGTACTTC
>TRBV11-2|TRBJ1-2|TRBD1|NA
CASSRDRGHGYTF
TGTGCCAGCAGCCGCGACAGGGGGCACGGCTACACCTTC
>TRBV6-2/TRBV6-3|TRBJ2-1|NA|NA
CASSKPGAEGEQFF
TGTGCCAGCAGTAAGCCAGGGGCGGAGGGGGAGCAGTTCTTC
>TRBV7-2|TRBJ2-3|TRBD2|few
CASSLVGGYTQYF
TGTGCCAGCAGCTTAGTGGGGGGGTATACGCAGTATTTT
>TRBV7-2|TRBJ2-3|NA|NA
CASTLRGWAPDTQYF
TGTGCCAGCACCCTCCGGGGTTGGGCCCCAGATACGCAGTATTTT
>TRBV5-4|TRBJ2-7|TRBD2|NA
CASSPGVAGGYYEQYF
TGTGCCAGCAGCCCCGGCGTAGCGGGGGGCTACTACGAGCAGTACTTC
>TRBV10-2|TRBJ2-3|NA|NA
CASSESCGADTQYF
TGCGCCAGCAGTGAGTCGTGTGGGGCAGATACGCAGTATTTT
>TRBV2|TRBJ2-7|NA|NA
CASTGPTVPLIAGYYEQYF
TGTGCCAGCACAGGGCCGACAGTACCCCTAATTGCGGGGTACTACGAGCAGTACTTC
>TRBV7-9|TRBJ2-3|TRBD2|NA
CASSFGGSGTSGTDTQYF
TGTGCCAGCAGCTTTGGGGGGTCCGGGACTAGCGGGACCGATACGCAGTATTTT
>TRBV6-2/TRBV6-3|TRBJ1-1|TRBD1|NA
CASTTGTARAFF
TGTGCCAGCACCACGGGGACAGCCCGGGCTTTCTTT
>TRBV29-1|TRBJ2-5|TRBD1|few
CSADRDPGETQYF
TGCAGCGCTGACAGGGATCCGGGGGAGACCCAGTACTTC
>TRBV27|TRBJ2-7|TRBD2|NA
CASSSPWRGDYEQYF
TGTGCCAGCAGTTCCCCCTGGCGGGGGGACTACGAGCAGTACTTC
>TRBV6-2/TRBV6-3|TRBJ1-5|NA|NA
CASSYGSSYSNQPQHF
TGTGCCAGCAGTTACGGCTCCTCCTATAGCAATCAGCCCCAGCATTTT
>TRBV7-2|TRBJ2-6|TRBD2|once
CASSPGLAGVGANVLTF
TGTGCCAGCAGCCCGGGACTAGCGGGGGTTGGGGCCAACGTCCTGACTTTC
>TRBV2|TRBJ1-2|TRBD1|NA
CASSSGTGGAGYTF
TGTGCCAGCAGTAGCGGGACAGGGGGGGCCGGCTACACCTTC
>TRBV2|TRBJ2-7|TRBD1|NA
CASSELTGAVNEQYF
TGTGCCAGCAGTGAGCTTACAGGGGCGGTCAACGAGCAGTACTTC
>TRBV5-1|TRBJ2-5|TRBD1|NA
CASSWGQGRQETQYF
TGCGCCAGCAGCTGGGGACAGGGGCGCCAAGAGACCCAGTACTTC
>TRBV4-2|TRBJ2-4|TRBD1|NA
CASSQPGQGGDIQYF
TGTGCCAGCAGCCAACCTGGACAGGGCGGGGACATTCAGTACTTC
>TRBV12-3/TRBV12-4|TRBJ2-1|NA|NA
CASSGGLWEFF
TGTGCCAGCAGTGGCGGCCTTTGGGAGTTCTTC
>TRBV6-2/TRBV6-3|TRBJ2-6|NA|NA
CASSSPTGRSGANVLTF
TGTGCCAGCAGTTCACCAACAGGACGCTCTGGGGCCAACGTCCTGACTTTC
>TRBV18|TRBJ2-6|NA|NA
CASSLEPNVLTF
TGTGCCAGCTCACTAGAGCCCAACGTCCTGACTTTC
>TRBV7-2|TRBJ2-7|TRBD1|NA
CASGLSGQGFYEQYF
TGTGCCAGCGGCCTTTCGGGACAGGGGTTTTACGAGCAGTACTTC
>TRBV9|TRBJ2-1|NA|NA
CASSVGRNEQFF
TGTGCCAGCAGCGTAGGTAGGAATGAGCAGTTCTTC